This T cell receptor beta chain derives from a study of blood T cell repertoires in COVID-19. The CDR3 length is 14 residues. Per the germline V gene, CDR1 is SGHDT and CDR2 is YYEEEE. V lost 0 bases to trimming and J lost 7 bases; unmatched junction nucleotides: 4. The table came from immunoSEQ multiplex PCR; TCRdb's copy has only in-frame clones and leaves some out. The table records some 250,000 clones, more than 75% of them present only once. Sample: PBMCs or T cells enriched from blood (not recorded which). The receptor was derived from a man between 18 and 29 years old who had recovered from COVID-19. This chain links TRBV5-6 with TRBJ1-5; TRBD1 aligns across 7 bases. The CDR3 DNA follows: TGTGCCAGCAGCTTGGGACAGGGACGCCAGCCCCAGCATTTT. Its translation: CASSLGQGRQPQHF.